This TCR beta chain was obtained from a study of blood T cell repertoires in COVID-19. Background on the study: Samples taken during acute and convalescent COVID-19 were collected in the United States, Italy and Spain. Nucleic acid was either cDNA or gDNA, and it came from T cells, B-cell-depleted T cells, or PBMCs.

The CDR3 runs 15 residues. The ends were cut back, 9 bases at V and 3 bases at J, with 18 bases in the middle. The germline V gene encodes CDR1 MNHEY and CDR2 SVGAGI. Original analysis: From reference gene primer amplification, estimates of nucleated cell counts were derived. Repertoires were generated with immunoSEQ multiplex PCR, while TCRdb's copy carries only in-frame clones and drops some. The V and J calls and the clone size are those of that table, but D and trimming were determined from the DNA. Of about 99,000 clones in the sample, about 85% were seen once. The chain is built from TRBV6-5 and TRBJ1-3; D remains ambiguous. Sequencing was done on a sample of peripheral blood. This receptor was identified in a man aged 50 or older in a cohort sampled during active COVID-19. The chain's CDR3 is CASSQHGRVGNTIYF. Here the CDR3 DNA reads TGTGCCAGTTCCCAACACGGCCGGGTTGGAAACACCATATATTTT.